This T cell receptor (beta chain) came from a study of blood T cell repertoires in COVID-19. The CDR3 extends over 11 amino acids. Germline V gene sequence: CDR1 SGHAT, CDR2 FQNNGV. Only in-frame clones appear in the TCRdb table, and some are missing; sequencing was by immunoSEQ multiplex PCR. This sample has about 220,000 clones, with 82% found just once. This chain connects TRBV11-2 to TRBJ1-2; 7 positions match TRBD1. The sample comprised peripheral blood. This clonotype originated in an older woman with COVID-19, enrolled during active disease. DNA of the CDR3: TGTGCTTCGGGACAGTACTATGGCTACACCTTC. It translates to CASGQYYGYTF.